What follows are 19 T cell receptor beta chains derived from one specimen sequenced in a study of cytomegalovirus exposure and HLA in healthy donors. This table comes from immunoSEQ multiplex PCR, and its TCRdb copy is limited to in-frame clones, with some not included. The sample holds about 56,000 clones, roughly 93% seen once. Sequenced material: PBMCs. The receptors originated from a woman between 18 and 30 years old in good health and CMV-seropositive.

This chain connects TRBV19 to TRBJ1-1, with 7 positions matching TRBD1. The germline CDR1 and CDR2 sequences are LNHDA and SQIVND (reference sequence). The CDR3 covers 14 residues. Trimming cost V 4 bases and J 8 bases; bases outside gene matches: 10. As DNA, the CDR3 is TGTGCCAGTAGTACGACAGGGTCAACCCCAGAAGCTTTCTTT. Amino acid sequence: CASSTTGSTPEAFF. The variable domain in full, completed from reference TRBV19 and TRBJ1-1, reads DGGITQSPKYLFRKEGQNVTLSCEQNLNHDAMYWYRQDPGQGLRLIYYSQIVNDFQKGDIAEGYSVSREKKESFPLTVTSAQKNPTAFYLCASSTTGSTPEAFFGQGTRLTVV.

CDR3 bases: TGTGCCAGCAGTTATATGGTCGGGTTGGGCTACACCTTC. Translating it yields CASSYMVGLGYTF. The chain uses TRBV6-6 and TRBJ1-2; no clear D gene. This CDR3 comprises 13 residues. Trimming left V 3 bases short and J 8 bases short, with 13 bases between. Per germline, CDR1 MNHNY and CDR2 SVGAGI (reference sequence).

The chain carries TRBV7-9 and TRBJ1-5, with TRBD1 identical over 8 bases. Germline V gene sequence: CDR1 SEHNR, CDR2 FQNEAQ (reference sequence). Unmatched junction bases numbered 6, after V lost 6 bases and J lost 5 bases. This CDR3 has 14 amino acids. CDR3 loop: CASRGQGEDQPQHF. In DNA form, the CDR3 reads TGTGCCAGCAGAGGACAGGGAGAGGATCAGCCCCAGCATTTT. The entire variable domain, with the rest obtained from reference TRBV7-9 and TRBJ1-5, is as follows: DTGVSQNPRHKITKRGQNVTFRCDPISEHNRLYWYRQTLGQGPEFLTYFQNEAQLEKSRLLSDRFSAERPKGSFSTLEIQRTEQGDSAMYLCASRGQGEDQPQHFGDGTRLSIL.

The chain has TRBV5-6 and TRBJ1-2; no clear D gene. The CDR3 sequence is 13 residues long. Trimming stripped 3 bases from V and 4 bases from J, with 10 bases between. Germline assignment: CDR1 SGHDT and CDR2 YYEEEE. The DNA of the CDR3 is TGTGCCAGCAGCTCTCGTTACGGCTATGGCTACACCTTC. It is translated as CASSSRYGYGYTF.

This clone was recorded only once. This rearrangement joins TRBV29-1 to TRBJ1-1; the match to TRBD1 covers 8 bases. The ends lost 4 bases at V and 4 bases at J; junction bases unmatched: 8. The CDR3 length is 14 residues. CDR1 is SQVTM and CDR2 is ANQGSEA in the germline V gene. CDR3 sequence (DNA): TGCAGCGTTGGGGCAGGGGGCGTAGTCACTGAAGCTTTCTTT. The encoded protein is CSVGAGGVVTEAFF.

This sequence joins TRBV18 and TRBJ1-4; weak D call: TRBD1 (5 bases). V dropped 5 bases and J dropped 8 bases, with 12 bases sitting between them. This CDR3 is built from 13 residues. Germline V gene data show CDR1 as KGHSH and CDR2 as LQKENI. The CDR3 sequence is CASSGQGGEKLFF. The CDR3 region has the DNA TGTGCCAGCTCAGGACAAGGTGGGGAAAAACTGTTTTTT.

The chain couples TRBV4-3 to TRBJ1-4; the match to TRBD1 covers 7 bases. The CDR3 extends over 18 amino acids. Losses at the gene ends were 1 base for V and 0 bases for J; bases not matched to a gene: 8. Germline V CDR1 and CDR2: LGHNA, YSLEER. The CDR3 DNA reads TGCGCCAGCAGCCAAGGGACAGGCCGACTTTCAACTAATGAAAAACTGTTTTTT. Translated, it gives CASSQGTGRLSTNEKLFF.

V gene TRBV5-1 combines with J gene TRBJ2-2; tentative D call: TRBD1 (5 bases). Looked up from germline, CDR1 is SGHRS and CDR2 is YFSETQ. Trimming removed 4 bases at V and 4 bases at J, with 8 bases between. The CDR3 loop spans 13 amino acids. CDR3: CASSPRATGELFF. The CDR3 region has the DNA TGCGCCAGCAGCCCCAGGGCCACCGGGGAGCTGTTTTTT.

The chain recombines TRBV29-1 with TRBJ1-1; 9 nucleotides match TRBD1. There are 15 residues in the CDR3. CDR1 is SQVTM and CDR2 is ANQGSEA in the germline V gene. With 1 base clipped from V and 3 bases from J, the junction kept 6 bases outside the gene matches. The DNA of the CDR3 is TGCAGCGTTGAAGCCGACAGGGGGGCATACACTGAAGCTTTCTTT. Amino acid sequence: CSVEADRGAYTEAFF.

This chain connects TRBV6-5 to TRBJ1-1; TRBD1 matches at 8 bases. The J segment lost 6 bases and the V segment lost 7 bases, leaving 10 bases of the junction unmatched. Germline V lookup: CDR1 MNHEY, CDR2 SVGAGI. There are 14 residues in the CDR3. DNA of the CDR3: TGTGCCAGCAACTACGGACAGGGAATCGCTGAAGCTTTCTTT. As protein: CASNYGQGIAEAFF.

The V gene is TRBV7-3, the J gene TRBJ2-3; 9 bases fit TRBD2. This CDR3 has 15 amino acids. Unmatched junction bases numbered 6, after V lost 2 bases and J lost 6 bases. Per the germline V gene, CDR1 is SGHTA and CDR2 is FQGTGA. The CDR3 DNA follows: TGTGCCAGCAGCTTAGCGGGGGGGCCATATGATACGCAGTATTTT. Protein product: CASSLAGGPYDTQYF.

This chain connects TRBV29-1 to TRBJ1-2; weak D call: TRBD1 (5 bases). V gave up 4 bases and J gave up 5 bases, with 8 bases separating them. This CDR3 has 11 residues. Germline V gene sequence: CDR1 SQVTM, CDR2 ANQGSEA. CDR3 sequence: CSVGGGYGYTF. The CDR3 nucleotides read TGCAGCGTTGGTGGGGGGTATGGCTACACCTTC. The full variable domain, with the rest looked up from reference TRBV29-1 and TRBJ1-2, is SAVISQKPSRDICQRGTSLTIQCQVDSQVTMMFWYRQQPGQSLTLIATANQGSEATYESGFVIDKFPISRPNLTFSTLTVSNMSPEDSSIYLCSVGGGYGYTFGSGTRLTVV.

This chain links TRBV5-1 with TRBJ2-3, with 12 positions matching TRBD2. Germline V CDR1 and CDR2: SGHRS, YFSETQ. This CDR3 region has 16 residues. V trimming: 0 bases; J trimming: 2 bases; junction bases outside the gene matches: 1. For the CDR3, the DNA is TGCGCCAGCAGCTTGGGACTAGCGGGGGTCACAGATACGCAGTATTTT. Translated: CASSLGLAGVTDTQYF. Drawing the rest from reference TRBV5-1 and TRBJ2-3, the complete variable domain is KAGVTQTPRYLIKTRGQQVTLSCSPISGHRSVSWYQQTPGQGLQFLFEYFSETQRNKGNFPGRFSGRQFSNSRSEMNVSTLELGDSALYLCASSLGLAGVTDTQYFGPGTRLTVL.

The DNA for the CDR3 is TGTGCCAGCAGTGAGACCGGGAGGGGGCTGTTTTTT. Protein product: CASSETGRGLFF. The genes are TRBV2 and TRBJ1-4; D may be TRBD1 (6 bases). CDR1 is SNHLY, CDR2 FYNNEI, per germline. Trimming shortened V by 3 bases and J by 14 bases, and 13 bases separated the two germline ends. The CDR3 runs to 12 residues.

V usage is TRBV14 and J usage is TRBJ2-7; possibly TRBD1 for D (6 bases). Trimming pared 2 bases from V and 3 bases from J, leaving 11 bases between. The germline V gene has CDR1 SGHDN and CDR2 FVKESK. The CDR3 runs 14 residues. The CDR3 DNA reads TGTGCCAGCAGCCAACACCTGACAGGCTACGAGCAGTACTTC. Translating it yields CASSQHLTGYEQYF.

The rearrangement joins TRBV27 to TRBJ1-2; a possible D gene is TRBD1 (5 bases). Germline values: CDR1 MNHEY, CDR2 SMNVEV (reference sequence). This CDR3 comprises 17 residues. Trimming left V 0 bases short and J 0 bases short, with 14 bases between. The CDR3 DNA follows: TGTGCCAGCAGTTTATCTGGGGGGTACGGCGCTAACTATGGCTACACCTTC. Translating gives CASSLSGGYGANYGYTF.

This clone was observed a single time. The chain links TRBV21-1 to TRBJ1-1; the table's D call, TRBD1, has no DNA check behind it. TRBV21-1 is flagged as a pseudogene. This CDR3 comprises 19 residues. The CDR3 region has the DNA TGTGCCAGCAGCAAAGAAGGGGAGGACAGGGGGCGCTTACACACTGAAGCTTTCTTT. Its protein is CASSKEGEDRGRLHTEAFF.

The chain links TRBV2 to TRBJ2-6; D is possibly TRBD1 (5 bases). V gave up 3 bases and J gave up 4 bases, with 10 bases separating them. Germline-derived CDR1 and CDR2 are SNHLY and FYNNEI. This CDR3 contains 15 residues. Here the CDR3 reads CASSEQGLGANVLTF. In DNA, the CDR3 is TGTGCCAGCAGTGAGCAGGGTTTGGGGGCCAACGTCCTGACTTTC.

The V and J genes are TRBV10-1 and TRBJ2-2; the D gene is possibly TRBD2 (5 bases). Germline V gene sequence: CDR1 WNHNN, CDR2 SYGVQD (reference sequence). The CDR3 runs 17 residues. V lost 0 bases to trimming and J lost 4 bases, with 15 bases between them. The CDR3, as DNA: TGCGCCAGCAGTGAGTCGAGGGTGCTAACTAGCACCGGGGAGCTGTTTTTT. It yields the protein CASSESRVLTSTGELFF.